Presented here are 29 T cell receptor beta chains from one specimen sequenced in a study of brain T cells in children with intractable seizures. This table comes from immunoSEQ multiplex PCR, and its TCRdb copy is limited to in-frame clones, with some not included. The sample consists of 110,000 or so clones, 85% to 95% of them appearing once. This material consisted of peripheral blood, taken at surgery. The source is a boy under two years old with hemimegalencephaly and intractable seizures.

In this sample, this clone turned up once. The rearrangement joins TRBV29-1 to TRBJ1-1, with 7 positions matching TRBD1. The CDR3 sequence is 13 residues long. Per the germline V gene, CDR1 is SQVTM and CDR2 is ANQGSEA. The trim removed 6 bases at V and 3 bases at J, leaving 7 bases unmatched. CDR3 nucleotides: TGCAGCGTAGAACAGGGGAGGGACACTGAAGCTTTCTTT. Protein sequence: CSVEQGRDTEAFF.

V gene TRBV5-1 combines with J gene TRBJ2-6; TRBD1 matches 7 bases. After removal of 4 bases from V and 0 bases from J, the junction contained 7 bases not matched to a gene. The CDR3 is made up of 17 amino acids. CDR1 and CDR2 from the germline V gene are SGHRS and YFSETQ. The CDR3 DNA reads as TGCGCCAGCAGCGATGGGACAGCTCCCTCTGGGGCCAACGTCCTGACTTTC. Protein sequence: CASSDGTAPSGANVLTF.

The chain couples TRBV7-6 to TRBJ2-7; a weak D match, TRBD2 (6 bases). Germline CDR1 is SGHVS and CDR2 is FNYEAQ. The CDR3 runs to 14 residues. V was shortened by 0 bases and J by 0 bases, with 6 bases between the two germline ends. The CDR3 loop reads CASSLAGGSYEQYF. CDR3 in DNA: TGTGCCAGCAGCTTAGCGGGGGGCTCCTACGAGCAGTACTTC.

V and J are TRBV18 and TRBJ2-3; TRBD2 matches at 8 bases. CDR3 length equals 17 residues. Trimming took 4 bases from V and 1 from J; bases not matched to a gene: 10. The germline gives CDR1 KGHSH, CDR2 LQKENI. CDR3: CASSRIRAGVGTDTQYF. The CDR3 region has the DNA TGTGCCAGCTCACGGATCCGAGCGGGAGTAGGCACAGATACGCAGTATTTT.

About this clone itself: This same CDR3 is encoded by further DNA sequences in the sample. The rearrangement uses TRBV9 and TRBJ2-3; D gene ambiguous. The CDR3 runs to 14 residues. The germline gives CDR1 SGDLS, CDR2 YYNGEE. V gave up 0 bases and J gave up 0 bases, with 5 bases separating them. This chain's CDR3 is CASSVGGSTDTQYF. The CDR3 bases are TGTGCCAGCAGCGTAGGGGGTAGCACAGATACGCAGTATTTT.

The rearrangement joins TRBV15 to TRBJ1-2; TRBD1 is a possible D gene (5 bases). V shed 5 bases and J shed 8 bases, with 12 bases lying between them. Germline CDR1 and CDR2: LNHNV and YYDKDF (reference sequence). There are 12 residues in the CDR3. The CDR3 protein is CATSGRTRGYTF. CDR3 coding DNA: TGTGCCACCAGCGGAAGGACAAGGGGCTACACCTTC. Combining the CDR3 with reference TRBV15 and TRBJ1-2 gives the whole variable domain DAMVIQNPRYQVTQFGKPVTLSCSQTLNHNVMYWYQQKSSQAPKLLFHYYDKDFNNEADTPDNFQSRRPNTSFCFLDIRSPGLGDTAMYLCATSGRTRGYTFGSGTRLTVV.

The rearrangement uses TRBV20-1 and TRBJ2-1; D is possibly TRBD1 or TRBD2 (6 bases each). Germline assignment: CDR1 DFQATT and CDR2 SNEGSKA (reference sequence). This CDR3 spans 16 amino acids. V was cut by 3 bases and J by 4 bases, with 19 bases left in between. The CDR3 here is CSASRGVPPPYNEQFF. The CDR3 region has the DNA TGCAGTGCTAGTAGGGGGGTGCCCCCCCCATACAATGAGCAGTTCTTC.

The chain combines TRBV4-3 with TRBJ2-5; 9 bases are a match to TRBD1. J lost 5 bases, V lost 0 bases, and 4 bases had no gene match. CDR1 is LGHNA and CDR2 is YSLEER in the germline V gene. This CDR3 comprises 15 residues. The CDR3 spells CASSQDWTGVETQYF. As DNA, the CDR3 is TGCGCCAGCAGCCAAGATTGGACAGGGGTGGAGACCCAGTACTTC.

V gene TRBV5-6 combines with J gene TRBJ1-1; the D gene is possibly TRBD1 (5 bases). V was shortened by 1 base and J by 4 bases, with 11 bases between the two germline ends. In germline, CDR1 is SGHDT, CDR2 YYEEEE. The CDR3 has 14 residues. CDR3 DNA: TGTGCCAGCAGCTTGCGGGGTGGGGGCACTGAAGCTTTCTTT. Its translation is CASSLRGGGTEAFF. The whole variable domain, remainder taken from reference TRBV5-6 and TRBJ1-1, is DAGVTQSPTHLIKTRGQQVTLRCSPKSGHDTVSWYQQALGQGPQFIFQYYEEEERQRGNFPDRFSGHQFPNYSSELNVNALLLGDSALYLCASSLRGGGTEAFFGQGTRLTVV.

This chain uses TRBV6-1 with TRBJ1-6; 10 positions match TRBD1. Germline V lookup: CDR1 MNHNS, CDR2 SASEGT. The V gene end was trimmed by 3 bases and the J gene end by 6 bases; junction bases not matched to a gene: 2. The CDR3 spans 15 residues. CDR3 sequence reads: CASSDGQGGNSPLHF. As DNA, the CDR3 is TGTGCCAGCAGTGACGGACAGGGGGGTAATTCACCCCTCCACTTT.

The chain joins TRBV28 to TRBJ2-2, with 9 positions matching TRBD2. The CDR3 spans 20 residues. V was clipped by 6 bases and J by 0 bases; unmatched bases: 17. Germline V lookup: CDR1 MDHEN, CDR2 SYDVKM. The CDR3 bases are TGTGCCAGCAGGGAGGATTCGGGACGGAGACTAGCGGCGAACACCGGGGAGCTGTTTTTT. Translated, it gives CASREDSGRRLAANTGELFF.

The chain recombines TRBV6-5 with TRBJ2-3; 7 bases are shared with TRBD2. This CDR3 comprises 13 residues. The junction had 6 bases not matched to a gene; V was cut back by 10 bases and J by 2 bases. Germline V gene lookup returns CDR1 MNHEY and CDR2 SVGAGI. The CDR3: CAIRDYATDTQYF. The CDR3 bases are TGTGCCATAAGGGACTACGCCACAGATACGCAGTATTTT.

V and J are TRBV21-1 and TRBJ2-3. TRBV21-1 represents a pseudogene. The CDR3 runs to 16 residues. DNA of the CDR3: TGTGCCAGCAGCAAGGGTGGTGGGGATTCCGAAGATACGCAGTATTTT. Translating gives CASSKGGGDSEDTQYF.

V and J are TRBV5-1 and TRBJ2-5; either TRBD1 or TRBD2 may supply D (5 bases each). There are 15 residues in the CDR3. Germline CDR1 is SGHRS and CDR2 is YFSETQ. V lost 1 base and J 4 bases, leaving 14 bases between the germline ends. DNA for the CDR3: TGCGCCAGCAGCTTGCCGTGGGGCGAGGGAGAGACCCAGTACTTC. It encodes CASSLPWGEGETQYF.

The chain is built from TRBV19 and TRBJ2-7, with TRBD2 identical over 8 bases. Germline CDR1 LNHDA, CDR2 SQIVND (reference sequence). The CDR3 length is 17 residues. The junction had 21 bases not matched to a gene; V was cut back by 10 bases and J by 4 bases. The CDR3 loop is CANVLAESDGTSYEQYF. The CDR3, as DNA: TGTGCCAACGTACTAGCGGAGTCGGACGGAACCTCGTACGAGCAGTACTTC.

The genes are TRBV15 and TRBJ2-2, with D maybe TRBD1 (6 bases). This CDR3 is built from 15 residues. CDR1 is LNHNV, CDR2 YYDKDF, per germline (reference sequence). Trimming shortened V by 8 bases and J by 4 bases, and 17 bases separated the two germline ends. In DNA form, the CDR3 reads TGTGCCACCTTAGATGGACAGATCAGCACCGGGGAGCTGTTTTTT. It yields the protein CATLDGQISTGELFF. The full variable domain, with the rest looked up from reference TRBV15 and TRBJ2-2, is DAMVIQNPRYQVTQFGKPVTLSCSQTLNHNVMYWYQQKSSQAPKLLFHYYDKDFNNEADTPDNFQSRRPNTSFCFLDIRSPGLGDTAMYLCATLDGQISTGELFFGEGSRLTVL.

The V and J genes are TRBV3-1 (or the pseudogene TRBV3-2) and TRBJ1-4, with D hard to call. The ends were cut back, 1 base at V and 8 bases at J, with 8 bases in the middle. The germline V gene encodes CDR1 LGHDT and CDR2 YNNKEL (reference sequence). This CDR3 is built from 13 residues. The DNA of the CDR3 is TGTGCCAGCAGCCAAGGACATCCGGAAAAACTGTTTTTT. This encodes CASSQGHPEKLFF.

The chain joins TRBV7-9 to TRBJ2-2; D is uncertain. This CDR3 comprises 15 residues. CDR1 and CDR2 (germline): SEHNR, FQNEAQ (reference sequence). V lost 5 bases, J lost 6 bases, and 16 bases lay in between. The CDR3 here is CASSPWAELAGELFF. In DNA form, the CDR3 reads TGTGCCAGCAGCCCATGGGCGGAGCTGGCCGGGGAGCTGTTTTTT. Filled out from reference TRBV7-9 and TRBJ2-2, the complete variable domain reads DTGVSQNPRHKITKRGQNVTFRCDPISEHNRLYWYRQTLGQGPEFLTYFQNEAQLEKSRLLSDRFSAERPKGSFSTLEIQRTEQGDSAMYLCASSPWAELAGELFFGEGSRLTVL.

The gene calls are TRBV12-3 or TRBV12-4 and TRBJ2-7, with TRBD2 as a possible D gene (6 bases). The V and J ends lost 7 bases and 0 bases respectively, with 10 bases between them. The CDR3 is 13 amino acids. CDR3 sequence: CASKGGSSYEQYF. CDR3 bases: TGTGCCAGCAAAGGAGGGAGCTCCTACGAGCAGTACTTC.

The chain combines TRBV7-9 with TRBJ2-1; maybe TRBD2 (6 bases). The CDR3 covers 13 residues. The V and J ends lost 5 bases and 6 bases respectively, with 11 bases between them. Germline CDR1 is SEHNR and CDR2 is FQNEAQ (reference sequence). As DNA, the CDR3 is TGTGCCAGCAGCCCGGGACTGCCCAATGAGCAGTTCTTC. Translation: CASSPGLPNEQFF. Full variable domain (outside the CDR3, taken from reference TRBV7-9 and TRBJ2-1): DTGVSQNPRHKITKRGQNVTFRCDPISEHNRLYWYRQTLGQGPEFLTYFQNEAQLEKSRLLSDRFSAERPKGSFSTLEIQRTEQGDSAMYLCASSPGLPNEQFFGPGTRLTVL.

The V and J genes are TRBV5-8 and TRBJ1-2; the D is unclear. V was clipped by 4 bases and J by 8 bases, with 15 bases between them. The germline CDR1 and CDR2 sequences are SGHTS and YDEGEE. This CDR3 is 13 amino acids long. The DNA of the CDR3 is TGTGCCAGCAGCCGGACGCCCTCCTACGGCTACACCTTC. Amino acid sequence: CASSRTPSYGYTF.

This chain uses TRBV7-9 with TRBJ2-3, with TRBD2 matching over 7 bases. CDR3 length equals 17 residues. With 5 bases clipped from V and 7 bases from J, the junction kept 18 bases outside the gene matches. Germline lookup yields CDR1 SEHNR and CDR2 FQNEAQ (reference sequence). The CDR3 region is CASSPRTSPTTTNTQYF. CDR3 coding DNA: TGTGCCAGCAGCCCCCGGACTAGTCCCACCACAACAAATACGCAGTATTTT.

The V gene is TRBV28, the J gene TRBJ2-1, with D uncertain. The V gene lost 2 bases and the J gene lost 8 bases, with 7 bases spanning the gap. This CDR3 contains 12 residues. Germline V gives CDR1 MDHEN, CDR2 SYDVKM. The CDR3 DNA reads TGTGCCAGCAGTTTAAGGTTTGATGAGCAGTTCTTC. Translating gives CASSLRFDEQFF.

This chain joins TRBV29-1 and TRBJ2-3, with 11 positions matching TRBD2. The junction had 1 base not matched to a gene; V was cut back by 5 bases and J by 0 bases. Germline CDR1 reads SQVTM; CDR2 reads ANQGSEA. The CDR3 length is 14 residues. CDR3 coding DNA: TGCAGCGTTAGACTAGCGGGGAGCACAGATACGCAGTATTTT. Amino acid sequence: CSVRLAGSTDTQYF.

The rearrangement links TRBV3-1 (or the pseudogene TRBV3-2) to TRBJ2-7; a possible D gene is TRBD1 (6 bases). This CDR3 spans 15 amino acids. V was cut by 3 bases and J by 0 bases, with 12 bases left in between. Germline V lookup: CDR1 LGHDT, CDR2 YNNKEL (reference sequence). The CDR3 bases are TGTGCCAGCAGCCAGAAACAGGGCTACTCCTACGAGCAGTACTTC. This sequence encodes CASSQKQGYSYEQYF.

The chain combines TRBV28 with TRBJ2-5; possible D gene TRBD2, 5 bases. Trimming cost V 4 bases and J 5 bases, with 8 bases left between them. Germline assignment: CDR1 MDHEN and CDR2 SYDVKM. The CDR3 spans 12 residues. CDR3 in DNA: TGTGCCAGCAGTTGGACTGGGGAGACCCAGTACTTC. Its translation: CASSWTGETQYF.

The rearrangement links TRBV6-5 to TRBJ1-5; D gene ambiguous. Germline V CDR1 and CDR2: MNHEY, SVGAGI. CDR3 length: 11 amino acids. V was cut by 7 bases and J by 6 bases, with 7 bases left in between. The CDR3 nucleotides are TGTGCCAGCATGGGGAGTCAGCCCCAGCATTTT. It specifies CASMGSQPQHF.

V and J are TRBV12-3 or TRBV12-4 and TRBJ2-7, with D perhaps TRBD2 (5 bases). V was clipped by 5 bases and J by 3 bases, with 8 bases between them. There are 12 residues in the CDR3. The CDR3 here is CASSIRGYEQYF. CDR3 bases: TGTGCCAGCAGTATCCGGGGCTACGAGCAGTACTTC.

The count of this clone is one. The chain combines TRBV29-1 with TRBJ2-3, with D tentatively TRBD2 (6 bases). The CDR3 is 13 residues long. Trimming stripped 7 bases from V and 1 base from J, with 12 bases between. CDR1 SQVTM and CDR2 ANQGSEA come from the germline V gene. CDR3: CSAGSGGTDTQYF. In nucleotides, the CDR3 is TGCAGCGCCGGGAGTGGAGGCACAGATACGCAGTATTTT.